Listed below are T cell receptor beta chains from one sample, sequenced in a study of control samples from healthy donors and cancer patients. Sequenced by immunoSEQ multiplex PCR; TCRdb stores in-frame clones only, minus some. The table has over 25,000 clones, 70% to 90% seen once. The sequenced sample was formalin-fixed, paraffin-embedded tissue. These receptor sequences come from a female donor with melanoma. CDR3s include the opening cysteine and the closing phenylalanine or tryptophan. A D gene is named only where the DNA matches it firmly. Rows give clone size only sometimes, using once, few, many, or a class for an expanded clone.

V gene	J gene	clone size	D gene	CDR3 protein	CDR3 DNA
TRBV3-1/TRBV3-2	TRBJ1-2	.	TRBD1	CASSQETGTGYGYTF	TGTGCCAGCAGCCAAGAGACAGGGACGGGTTATGGCTACACCTTC
TRBV5-6	TRBJ1-4	.	.	CASSSGLHNEKLFF	TGTGCCAGCAGCTCGGGACTTCATAATGAAAAACTGTTTTTT
TRBV24-1	TRBJ1-1	.	.	CATIVLDTEAFF	TGTGCCACCATCGTACTAGACACTGAAGCTTTCTTT
TRBV5-1	TRBJ2-7	.	TRBD1	CASSPGQPSYEQYF	TGCGCCAGCAGCCCGGGACAGCCATCCTACGAGCAGTACTTC
TRBV9	TRBJ2-1	.	.	CASSPGHSAAEQFF	TGTGCCAGCAGCCCGGGACACAGCGCCGCGGAGCAGTTCTTC
TRBV9	TRBJ2-5	.	.	CASSVAGLVGLETQYF	TGTGCCAGCAGCGTAGCTGGTCTAGTGGGTCTGGAGACCCAGTACTTC
TRBV5-1	TRBJ1-1	.	.	CASSLSLGANTEAFF	TGCGCCAGCAGCTTGAGTCTGGGGGCAAACACTGAAGCTTTCTTT
TRBV28	TRBJ2-7	.	.	CASSLGGGGGSYEQYF	TGTGCCAGCAGTTTAGGTGGAGGTGGCGGCTCCTACGAGCAGTACTTC
TRBV5-1	TRBJ1-3	.	TRBD1	CASSPTGVSGNTIYF	TGCGCCAGCAGCCCAACAGGGGTCTCTGGAAACACCATATATTTT
TRBV12-3/TRBV12-4	TRBJ1-1	few	.	CASSFNTEAFF	TGTGCCAGCAGTTTTAACACTGAAGCTTTCTTT
TRBV5-4	TRBJ2-7	.	.	CASSSTYEQYF	TGTGCCAGCAGCTCTACCTACGAGCAGTACTTC
TRBV27	TRBJ2-7	.	TRBD1	CASSFLQGDRVPYEQYF	TGTGCCAGCAGTTTCCTCCAGGGGGACAGGGTTCCCTACGAGCAGTACTTC
TRBV2	TRBJ2-4	.	.	CASSERTALNIQYF	TGTGCCAGCAGTGAAAGGACAGCCCTAAACATTCAGTACTTC
TRBV12-3/TRBV12-4	TRBJ1-2	.	.	CASSFSPGHGYTF	TGTGCCAGCAGTTTCAGTCCAGGGCATGGCTACACCTTC
TRBV6-5	TRBJ1-4	.	TRBD1	CASTSRDRIEKLFF	TGTGCCAGCACCTCACGGGACAGGATTGAAAAACTGTTTTTT
TRBV2	TRBJ2-1	.	.	CASSDQGASYNEQFF	TGTGCCAGCAGTGATCAAGGGGCCTCCTACAATGAGCAGTTCTTC
TRBV29-1	TRBJ2-1	once	.	CSVEGTPRSYNEQFF	TGCAGCGTTGAAGGGACACCTCGCTCCTACAATGAGCAGTTCTTC
TRBV30	TRBJ2-1	once	TRBD2	CAWRRLAGGAYNEQFF	TGTGCCTGGAGGAGATTAGCGGGAGGAGCCTACAATGAGCAGTTCTTC
TRBV6-5	TRBJ1-1	.	.	CASSTTEAFF	TGTGCCAGCAGTACCACTGAAGCTTTCTTT
TRBV6-6	TRBJ2-3	.	TRBD2	CASSPGAGGGADTQYF	TGTGCCAGCAGTCCAGGGGCGGGAGGAGGGGCAGATACGCAGTATTTT
TRBV7-9	TRBJ1-3	.	.	CASSLASGSSGNTIYF	TGTGCCAGCAGCTTAGCATCAGGGTCCTCTGGAAACACCATATATTTT
TRBV5-1	TRBJ2-3	.	.	CASSLAAKPPDTQYF	TGCGCCAGCAGCTTGGCGGCGAAGCCCCCAGATACGCAGTATTTT
TRBV7-8	TRBJ1-5	once	TRBD1	CASSWDRDQPQHF	TGTGCCAGCAGCTGGGACAGGGATCAGCCCCAGCATTTT
TRBV4-3	TRBJ1-5	.	.	CASSQELNGDQPQHF	TGCGCCAGCAGCCAAGAGCTCAATGGGGATCAGCCCCAGCATTTT
TRBV13	TRBJ2-3	medium-sized	.	CASSPSSTDTQYF	TGTGCCAGCAGCCCTTCTAGCACAGATACGCAGTATTTT
TRBV5-1	TRBJ2-5	.	TRBD1	CASSLGTGGMAETQYF	TGCGCCAGCAGCCTGGGGACAGGGGGGATGGCAGAGACCCAGTACTTC
TRBV18	TRBJ1-4	.	TRBD1	CASSSRGLTNEKLFF	TGTGCCAGCTCATCCAGGGGGCTAACTAATGAAAAACTGTTTTTT
TRBV5-1	TRBJ1-4	few	.	CASSLLGANEKLFF	TGCGCCAGCAGCTTGTTGGGGGCGAATGAAAAACTGTTTTTT
TRBV12-3/TRBV12-4	TRBJ1-2	.	.	CATKRAAAYGYTF	TGTGCCACCAAAAGGGCGGCGGCGTATGGCTACACCTTC
TRBV28	TRBJ1-3	.	.	CASKSSGNTIYF	TGTGCCAGCAAGTCCTCTGGAAACACTATATATTTT
TRBV6-1	TRBJ2-3	.	.	CASSDGKDTQYF	TGTGCCAGCAGTGATGGAAAAGATACGCAGTATTTT
TRBV7-8	TRBJ1-5	.	.	CASSPSFTGSGNQPQHF	TGTGCCAGCAGCCCTAGCTTTACAGGATCGGGCAATCAGCCCCAGCATTTT
TRBV6-5	TRBJ2-3	once	.	CASSITLQRADTQYF	TGTGCCAGCAGTATCACCCTCCAAAGGGCAGATACGCAGTATTTT
TRBV7-2	TRBJ1-4	.	TRBD1	CASRPGGTGGANEKLFF	TGTGCCAGCAGACCCGGCGGGACAGGGGGAGCTAATGAAAAACTGTTTTTT
TRBV30	TRBJ1-2	once	TRBD1	CAFGARTGPYGYTF	TGTGCCTTCGGAGCTCGGACAGGGCCCTATGGCTACACCTTC
TRBV19	TRBJ1-2	.	.	CASTVASPYSGGYTF	TGTGCCAGTACCGTGGCGAGCCCATACTCTGGCGGCTACACCTTC
TRBV19	TRBJ2-5	.	.	CASSIDWGQTQYF	TGTGCCAGTAGTATAGATTGGGGACAGACCCAGTACTTC
TRBV5-1	TRBJ1-6	.	TRBD1	CASSPMTGPPLHF	TGCGCCAGCAGCCCCATGACAGGGCCCCCCCTCCACTTT
TRBV5-6	TRBJ1-1	.	TRBD1	CASSSPRDRNTEAFF	TGTGCCAGCAGCTCACCCCGGGACAGGAACACTGAAGCTTTCTTT
TRBV11-2	TRBJ1-1	.	.	CASSLSPWRGGGVTEAFF	TGTGCCAGCAGCTTATCACCGTGGAGGGGGGGTGGAGTCACTGAAGCTTTCTTT
TRBV2	TRBJ1-6	.	.	CASITQVNSPLHF	TGTGCCAGCATCACACAGGTTAATTCACCCCTCCACTTT
TRBV2	TRBJ1-3	once	.	CASSARGASGNTIYF	TGTGCCAGCAGTGCCCGGGGGGCGTCTGGAAACACCATATATTTT
TRBV19	TRBJ2-1	.	.	CASSIGQGTANEQFF	TGTGCCAGTAGTATAGGTCAGGGGACGGCCAATGAGCAGTTCTTC
TRBV19	TRBJ2-1	.	TRBD1	CASNRPGQGDYNEQFF	TGTGCCAGTAACAGACCGGGACAGGGGGATTACAATGAGCAGTTCTTC
TRBV27	TRBJ1-5	.	TRBD1	CASGQGTSNQPQHF	TGTGCCAGCGGACAGGGTACTAGCAATCAGCCCCAGCATTTT
TRBV3-1/TRBV3-2	TRBJ1-1	.	.	CASSLGQPNTEAFF	TGTGCCAGCAGCCTAGGTCAGCCAAACACTGAAGCTTTCTTT
TRBV29-1	TRBJ1-2	.	.	CSVWVGYGYTF	TGCAGCGTTTGGGTCGGCTATGGCTACACCTTC
TRBV29-1	TRBJ2-4	.	.	CSVEGQGKNIQYF	TGCAGCGTTGAAGGCCAGGGAAAAAACATTCAGTACTTC
TRBV7-9	TRBJ1-4	.	.	CASSRISRKLFF	TGTGCCAGCAGTCGTATTTCGCGGAAACTGTTTTTT
TRBV2	TRBJ1-2	.	TRBD1	CASSQGTGGHYGYTF	TGTGCCAGCAGTCAGGGGACAGGGGGTCACTATGGCTACACCTTC
TRBV7-2	TRBJ2-2	few	TRBD2	CASSWTSGNTGELFF	TGTGCCAGCAGCTGGACTAGCGGGAACACCGGGGAGCTGTTTTTT
TRBV30	TRBJ2-3	.	.	CAWSRSGIITDTQYF	TGTGCCTGGAGTAGGAGCGGTATAATAACAGATACGCAGTATTTT
TRBV5-1	TRBJ1-2	.	.	CASSLDGQIYGYTF	TGCGCCAGCAGCTTGGATGGGCAGATCTATGGCTACACCTTC
TRBV7-6	TRBJ1-1	.	.	CASSLEIQGHPNTEAFF	TGTGCCAGCAGCTTAGAAATCCAAGGACACCCAAACACTGAAGCTTTCTTT
TRBV6-1	TRBJ1-5	.	TRBD1	CASSERQGGQPQHF	TGTGCCAGCAGTGAAAGGCAGGGGGGTCAGCCCCAGCATTTT